One and the same sample provided the 11 T cell receptor beta chains below, sequenced in a study of shared clonotypes between healthy human individuals. Some clones are missing from TCRdb's copy, which holds only in-frame ones; the method was immunoSEQ multiplex PCR. The data contain over 2 million clones, 85% to 95% of them singletons. Sequencing was done on a sample of naive CD4+ T cells sorted from blood. Subset noted: CD45RA+ positively selected. The receptors were sampled from a man between 18 and 35 years old in good health.

The chain couples TRBV5-1 to TRBJ1-3; 7 bases match TRBD1. This CDR3 region has 14 residues. After removal of 3 bases from V and 9 bases from J, the junction contained 9 bases not matched to a gene. In germline, CDR1 is SGHRS, CDR2 YFSETQ. The CDR3 is CASSSSSTGATIYF. In nucleotides, the CDR3 is TGCGCCAGCAGCTCCTCATCCACAGGGGCCACCATATATTTT. Looking up the rest from reference TRBV5-1 and TRBJ1-3 gives the full variable domain: KAGVTQTPRYLIKTRGQQVTLSCSPISGHRSVSWYQQTPGQGLQFLFEYFSETQRNKGNFPGRFSGRQFSNSRSEMNVSTLELGDSALYLCASSSSSTGATIYFGEGSWLTVV.

The genes are TRBV18 and TRBJ2-7; 7 bases are a match to TRBD1. Unmatched junction bases numbered 4, after V lost 0 bases and J lost 2 bases. Germline assignment: CDR1 KGHSH and CDR2 LQKENI. The CDR3 runs 15 residues. The CDR3 region has the DNA TGTGCCAGCTCACCACCTACAGGGGTCACCTACGAGCAGTACTTC. Translated: CASSPPTGVTYEQYF.

The gene calls are TRBV18 and TRBJ1-1; maybe TRBD1 (6 bases). CDR1 and CDR2 from the germline V gene are KGHSH and LQKENI. The V end was cut by 5 bases, the J end by 0 bases, with 19 bases between. The length of the CDR3 is 17 residues. CDR3 sequence reads: CASSIRDLGQLNTEAFF. For the CDR3, the DNA is TGTGCCAGCTCAATTCGGGACCTTGGACAGCTGAACACTGAAGCTTTCTTT.

The CDR3 sequence: CATARSSSGNTIYF. CDR3 bases: TGTGCCACGGCCCGGTCGAGCTCTGGAAACACCATATATTTT. The chain carries TRBV15 and TRBJ1-3, with unresolved D. The CDR3 spans 14 residues. Germline values: CDR1 LNHNV, CDR2 YYDKDF (reference sequence). V lost 9 bases and J lost 0, with 12 bases in between. Together with reference TRBV15 and TRBJ1-3, the CDR3 gives the full variable domain: DAMVIQNPRYQVTQFGKPVTLSCSQTLNHNVMYWYQQKSSQAPKLLFHYYDKDFNNEADTPDNFQSRRPNTSFCFLDIRSPGLGDTAMYLCATARSSSGNTIYFGEGSWLTVV.

The chain links TRBV6-5 to TRBJ1-6; the D gene is possibly TRBD1 (5 bases). This CDR3 contains 16 residues. Germline CDR1 and CDR2: MNHEY and SVGAGI. The V and J ends lost 4 bases and 10 bases respectively, with 20 bases between them. The CDR3 loop reads CASSSRAGRWTSPLHF. The CDR3 DNA sequence: TGTGCCAGCAGTTCCAGGGCGGGACGGTGGACGTCACCCCTCCACTTT.

The count of this clone is one. One junction end disagrees with the germline gene, perhaps due to a read error. The gene calls are TRBV6-1 and TRBJ2-7; D might be TRBD1 or TRBD2, each matching 5 bases. This CDR3 has 13 residues. CDR1 is MNHNS and CDR2 is SASEGT in the germline V gene. The CDR3: CASSFRGQGVPGF. The CDR3 bases are TGTGCCAGCAGCTTCCGCGGGCAGGGTGTACCGGGCTTC.

The genes are TRBV2 and TRBJ1-6; D gene uncertain. V was clipped by 6 bases and J by 0 bases, with 9 bases between them. The CDR3 contains 15 residues. From germline, CDR1 is SNHLY and CDR2 FYNNEI. CDR3 sequence: CASRGTSSYNSPLHF. In nucleotides, the CDR3 is TGTGCCAGCAGGGGAACCAGCTCCTATAATTCACCCCTCCACTTT.

Concerning this clone: Germline and junction disagree at one end, which may indicate a read error. The J gene is TRBJ2-5, the V gene TRBV5-6; 10 nucleotides align to TRBD1. There are 14 residues in the CDR3. Germline V lookup: CDR1 SGHDT, CDR2 YYEEEE. The DNA of the CDR3 is TGTGCCAGCAGTTTGGACAGGGGGCAAGAGACCCAGTACTTC. Translated, it gives CASSLDRGQETQYF.

The J gene is TRBJ2-7, the V gene TRBV25-1; 10 bases fit TRBD1. Germline V gene sequence: CDR1 MGHDK, CDR2 SYGVNS. CDR3 length equals 13 residues. V was pared by 6 bases and J by 5 bases, with 4 bases of the junction left unmatched. The CDR3 region is CASRETGGHEQYF. The CDR3 region has the DNA TGTGCCAGCAGGGAGACAGGGGGCCACGAGCAGTACTTC.

The CDR3, as DNA: TGCGCCAGCAGCCAAGAATATACGGAGTACAATGAGCAGTTCTTC. Translated, it gives CASSQEYTEYNEQFF. The chain carries TRBV4-3 and TRBJ2-1; D is undetermined. This CDR3 region has 15 residues. V was clipped by 0 bases and J by 4 bases, with 10 bases between them. Germline assignment: CDR1 LGHNA and CDR2 YSLEER.

As to this clone: Different DNA sequences within this sample yield the same CDR3. The gene calls are TRBV5-1 and TRBJ2-1, with 8 bases matching TRBD2. The V and J ends lost 6 bases and 1 base, in that order; junction bases with no gene match: 3. The CDR3 runs 14 residues. Germline CDR1 and CDR2: SGHRS and YFSETQ. In DNA form, the CDR3 reads TGCGCCAGCAACCCTAGCGGGTCCTACAATGAGCAGTTCTTC. Its protein is CASNPSGSYNEQFF.